One sample yielded the 32 T cell receptor beta chains listed below, sequenced in a study of CD8+ T cells in alopecia areata. Treatment noted: oral pan-JAK inhibitor, 5-10 mg twice daily. Extracted RNA was reverse transcribed into cDNA, the sequencing template. The protocol was immunoSEQ multiplex PCR, while the TCRdb copy is restricted to in-frame clones and leaves out a portion. The profile shows approximately 160,000 clones, about 60% of them singletons. The input for sequencing was CD4+ T cells sorted from blood, taken at week 24, from a patient treated with tofacitinib. These receptors all stem from a human donor with alopecia areata.

The chain recombines TRBV29-1 with TRBJ1-3; perhaps TRBD1 as D (6 bases). Trimming shortened V by 7 bases and J by 4 bases, and 11 bases separated the two germline ends. The CDR3 extends over 12 amino acids. Germline V gives CDR1 SQVTM, CDR2 ANQGSEA. In DNA, the CDR3 is TGCAGCGCGACAGGAAAGGGAAACACCATATATTTT. The encoded protein is CSATGKGNTIYF.

This clone was detected only once. The chain is built from TRBV5-4 and TRBJ1-2, with D unclear. The V end was cut by 4 bases, the J end by 0 bases, with 7 bases between. The germline CDR1 and CDR2 sequences are SGHNT and YYREEE (reference sequence). This CDR3 comprises 13 residues. CDR3 coding DNA: TGTGCCAGCAGCGCCGTGTCTAACTATGGCTACACCTTC. Residues: CASSAVSNYGYTF. Using reference TRBV5-4 and TRBJ1-2 for the parts outside the CDR3, the full variable domain is ETGVTQSPTHLIKTRGQQVTLRCSSQSGHNTVSWYQQALGQGPQFIFQYYREEENGRGNFPPRFSGLQFPNYSSELNVNALELDDSALYLCASSAVSNYGYTFGSGTRLTVV.

The chain joins TRBV5-1 to TRBJ2-1; D is possibly TRBD1 or TRBD2 (5 bases each). The V gene's germline CDR1 is SGHRS and CDR2 YFSETQ. Trimming took 3 bases from V and 1 from J, leaving 23 bases between them. This CDR3 comprises 19 residues. The CDR3 DNA follows: TGCGCCAGCAGCTCGATCAAAACCACCGGGACGTATTCCTACAATGAGCAGTTCTTC. Translation: CASSSIKTTGTYSYNEQFF.

This clone has just a few counts. This sequence joins TRBV29-1 and TRBJ2-7, with a weak D call TRBD2 (5 bases). The V end was cut by 5 bases, the J end by 3 bases, with 8 bases between. The CDR3 contains 11 residues. Germline V gene sequence: CDR1 SQVTM, CDR2 ANQGSEA. CDR3 residues: CSVREGYEQYF. CDR3 in DNA: TGCAGCGTTCGCGAGGGCTACGAGCAGTACTTC.

The V gene is TRBV25-1, the J gene TRBJ2-4, with no clear D. The CDR3 consists of 14 residues. The V gene lost 2 bases and the J gene lost 8 bases, with 13 bases spanning the gap. CDR1 and CDR2 (germline): MGHDK, SYGVNS. The CDR3, as DNA: TGTGCCAGCAGTGAAACAGATCTTGACGACATTCAGTACTTC. Amino acids: CASSETDLDDIQYF.

J is TRBJ2-7 and V is TRBV11-2; possible D gene TRBD2, 7 bases. The germline CDR1 and CDR2 sequences are SGHAT and FQNNGV. The CDR3 totals 16 residues. V was pared by 1 base and J by 0 bases, with 13 bases between. Here the CDR3 reads CASSLVGGGRSYEQYF. CDR3 DNA: TGTGCCAGCAGCTTAGTAGGGGGGGGCCGCTCCTACGAGCAGTACTTC.

In this sample, this clone turned up a few times. The rearrangement links TRBV4-1 to TRBJ2-1; no definite D call. V was pared by 1 base and J by 1 base, with 5 bases between. The CDR3 loop spans 14 amino acids. Germline values: CDR1 MGHRA, CDR2 YSYEKL. The CDR3 nucleotides read TGCGCCAGCAGCCAAGGCCAATCCTACAATGAGCAGTTCTTC. As protein: CASSQGQSYNEQFF.

The V gene is TRBV6-5, the J gene TRBJ2-1; 7 nucleotides match TRBD2. Germline V CDR1 and CDR2: MNHEY, SVGAGI. Unmatched junction bases numbered 1, after V lost 0 bases and J lost 8 bases. The CDR3 length is 13 residues. In nucleotides, the CDR3 is TGTGCCAGCAGTTACTCGAGCGGGGATGAGCAGTTCTTC. Amino acid sequence: CASSYSSGDEQFF.

This chain connects TRBV7-7 to TRBJ2-5, with 8 bases fitting TRBD1. The J segment lost 2 bases and the V segment lost 5 bases, leaving 4 bases of the junction unmatched. CDR1 is SSHAT and CDR2 is FNYEAQ in the germline V gene (reference sequence). The length of the CDR3 is 14 residues. In DNA form, the CDR3 reads TGTGCCAGCAGCCCCGGGACAGGACAAGAGACCCAGTACTTC. Residues: CASSPGTGQETQYF. Filled out from reference TRBV7-7 and TRBJ2-5, the complete variable domain reads GAGVSQSPRYKVTKRGQDVTLRCDPISSHATLYWYQQALGQGPEFLTYFNYEAQPDKSGLPSDRFSAERPEGSISTLTIQRTEQRDSAMYRCASSPGTGQETQYFGPGTRLLVL.

V gene TRBV25-1 combines with J gene TRBJ1-5, with 11 bases identical to TRBD1. Germline V lookup: CDR1 MGHDK, CDR2 SYGVNS. This CDR3 has 14 amino acids. J gave up 4 bases and V 8 bases, and 4 bases lay outside the gene matches. The CDR3 nucleotides read TGTGCCAGCCGGGGACAGGGGGGGAATCAGCCCCAGCATTTT. Amino acids: CASRGQGGNQPQHF.

The chain joins TRBV4-1 to TRBJ2-3; D is unclear. Germline V CDR1 and CDR2: MGHRA, YSYEKL. This CDR3 is built from 14 residues. Between the trimmed V and J ends, which lost 3 bases and 6 bases, there was a span of 13 bases. The CDR3 DNA follows: TGCGCCAGCAGCCATCCGTACACCCGGGATACGCAGTATTTT. Translating gives CASSHPYTRDTQYF.

This clone was detected only a few times. The chain uses TRBV6-5 and TRBJ1-2, with D uncertain. Trimming pared 6 bases from V and 6 bases from J, leaving 14 bases between. Germline V gene lookup returns CDR1 MNHEY and CDR2 SVGAGI. The CDR3 contains 13 residues. The CDR3 DNA reads TGTGCCAGCAGCCCTTCATCGGCGGATGGCTACACCTTC. Amino acid sequence: CASSPSSADGYTF.

CDR3 sequence reads: CASSLYGTHGYTF. CDR3 nucleotides: TGTGCCAGCAGTTTATATGGTACTCATGGCTACACCTTC. V gene TRBV27 combines with J gene TRBJ1-2, with D unclear. This CDR3 has 13 amino acids. Trimming pared 1 base from V and 6 bases from J, leaving 9 bases between. Germline assignment: CDR1 MNHEY and CDR2 SMNVEV (reference sequence).

A few counts support this clone. This chain links TRBV4-2 with TRBJ2-2, with D perhaps matching TRBD1 (6 bases). The CDR3 has 16 residues. Germline lookup yields CDR1 LGHNA and CDR2 YNFKEQ. Trimming removed 4 bases from V and 4 bases from J, with 16 bases in between. CDR3 sequence reads: CASSPSWGQRTGELFF. For the CDR3, the DNA is TGTGCCAGCAGCCCCTCCTGGGGGCAGCGCACCGGGGAGCTGTTTTTT.

The chain has TRBV18 and TRBJ2-5; no clear D gene. The CDR3 totals 15 residues. Germline assignment: CDR1 KGHSH and CDR2 LQKENI. The V end lost 2 bases, the J end lost 7 bases, and 17 bases lay between the germline ends. CDR3 in amino acids: CASSPVNRAGGTQYF. The DNA of the CDR3 is TGTGCCAGCTCACCAGTTAACCGGGCCGGCGGGACCCAGTACTTC. Supplemented by reference TRBV18 and TRBJ2-5, the full variable domain reads NAGVMQNPRHLVRRRGQEARLRCSPMKGHSHVYWYRQLPEEGLKFMVYLQKENIIDESGMPKERFSAEFPKEGPSILRIQQVVRGDSAAYFCASSPVNRAGGTQYFGPGTRLLVL.

V and J are TRBV30 and TRBJ1-1; 9 bases agree with TRBD1. With V trimmed by 0 bases and J by 7 bases, 6 bases remained unmatched. The CDR3 covers 14 residues. Per the germline V gene, CDR1 is GTSNPN and CDR2 is SVGIG (reference sequence). CDR3 nucleotide sequence: TGTGCCTGGAGTGTGGTTGGGACAGGGTATGAAGCTTTCTTT. It is translated as CAWSVVGTGYEAFF.

V is TRBV14 and J is TRBJ2-4, with no clear D. Germline V CDR1 and CDR2: SGHDN, FVKESK. V gave up 5 bases and J gave up 2 bases, with 7 bases separating them. The CDR3 extends over 13 amino acids. This CDR3 is CASSTRTKNIQYF. In DNA form, the CDR3 reads TGTGCCAGCAGCACTCGGACCAAAAACATTCAGTACTTC.

This sequence joins TRBV4-2 and TRBJ1-1, with a tentative D call TRBD1 (5 bases). The germline V gene encodes CDR1 LGHNA and CDR2 YNFKEQ. The CDR3 is made up of 16 amino acids. Trimming took 3 bases from V and 1 from J, leaving 15 bases between them. The CDR3 DNA sequence: TGTGCCAGCAGCCAGAGGGGTGGCAGAAGGAACACTGAAGCTTTCTTT. This encodes CASSQRGGRRNTEAFF.

This clone was observed a handful of times. The gene calls are TRBV27 and TRBJ1-1; no clear D. Germline CDR1 MNHEY, CDR2 SMNVEV (reference sequence). This CDR3 region has 14 residues. Trimming cost V 0 bases and J 1 base, with 6 bases left between them. The CDR3 DNA reads TGTGCCAGCAGTTTATCGGTCGGGAACACTGAAGCTTTCTTT. Translating gives CASSLSVGNTEAFF.

In this sample, this clone turned up a few times. The J gene is TRBJ2-3, the V gene TRBV11-1; no definite D call. The V gene lost 5 bases and the J gene lost 2 bases, with 8 bases spanning the gap. This CDR3 spans 13 amino acids. The germline gives CDR1 SGHAT, CDR2 FQDESV (reference sequence). Here the CDR3 reads CASSRKATDTQYF. CDR3 coding DNA: TGTGCCAGCAGCAGAAAGGCCACAGATACGCAGTATTTT.

V and J are TRBV29-1 and TRBJ2-1, with 9 nucleotides matching TRBD1. CDR3 length: 13 residues. V trimming: 6 bases; J trimming: 5 bases; junction bases outside the gene matches: 5. The germline V gene encodes CDR1 SQVTM and CDR2 ANQGSEA. CDR3 coding DNA: TGCAGCGTCGGACAGGGGACCCACAATGAGCAGTTCTTC. This encodes CSVGQGTHNEQFF.

The chain recombines TRBV6-5 with TRBJ1-2; tentative D call: TRBD1 (5 bases). CDR3 length: 11 amino acids. The V and J ends lost 7 bases and 8 bases respectively, with 11 bases between them. From germline, CDR1 is MNHEY and CDR2 SVGAGI. The DNA for the CDR3 is TGTGCCAGCACCTCCGGGGACGGCTACACCTTC. The encoded protein is CASTSGDGYTF.

V usage is TRBV29-1 and J usage is TRBJ1-4; D is unresolved. Between the trimmed V and J ends, which lost 3 bases and 0 bases, there was a span of 11 bases. CDR3 length equals 15 residues. From germline, CDR1 is SQVTM and CDR2 ANQGSEA. The chain's CDR3 is CSVDTGISTNEKLFF. As DNA, the CDR3 is TGCAGCGTTGATACGGGGATTTCAACTAATGAAAAACTGTTTTTT.

This clone was detected a few times. The genes are TRBV5-1 and TRBJ2-5, with D maybe TRBD2 (5 bases). The V end lost 0 bases, the J end lost 5 bases, and 17 bases lay between the germline ends. Per germline, CDR1 SGHRS and CDR2 YFSETQ. CDR3 length equals 16 residues. CDR3 coding DNA: TGCGCCAGCAGCTTGGCCACAGAGGGCGGATGGGAGACCCAGTACTTC. Residues: CASSLATEGGWETQYF.

V is TRBV15 and J is TRBJ2-7; 8 bases are shared with TRBD1. Germline loops: CDR1 LNHNV, CDR2 YYDKDF (reference sequence). The CDR3 has 15 residues. The V segment lost 0 bases and the J segment 4 bases; nucleotides outside the gene matches: 5. CDR3: CATSRDRQGRYEQYF. DNA for the CDR3: TGTGCCACCAGCAGAGATCGACAGGGGCGTTACGAGCAGTACTTC. Drawing the rest from reference TRBV15 and TRBJ2-7, the complete variable domain is DAMVIQNPRYQVTQFGKPVTLSCSQTLNHNVMYWYQQKSSQAPKLLFHYYDKDFNNEADTPDNFQSRRPNTSFCFLDIRSPGLGDTAMYLCATSRDRQGRYEQYFGPGTRLTVT.

This clone was observed a few times. The chain has TRBV29-1 and TRBJ1-2; D gene ambiguous. Trimming removed 6 bases at V and 4 bases at J, with 15 bases between. Germline V CDR1 and CDR2: SQVTM, ANQGSEA. The CDR3 runs to 13 residues. As DNA, the CDR3 is TGCAGCGTCCGAGGGCCGGATGTCTATGGCTACACCTTC. This codes for CSVRGPDVYGYTF. Complete variable domain (other parts from reference TRBV29-1 and TRBJ1-2): SAVISQKPSRDICQRGTSLTIQCQVDSQVTMMFWYRQQPGQSLTLIATANQGSEATYESGFVIDKFPISRPNLTFSTLTVSNMSPEDSSIYLCSVRGPDVYGYTFGSGTRLTVV.

The sample holds one count of this clone. V is TRBV4-1 and J is TRBJ2-7, with 14 bases matching TRBD2. Losses at the gene ends were 4 bases for V and 0 bases for J; bases not matched to a gene: 5. Germline assignment: CDR1 MGHRA and CDR2 YSYEKL. The CDR3 loop spans 17 amino acids. The CDR3 nucleotides read TGCGCCAGCAGCCGGGGACTAGCGGGGGCCTTCTCCTACGAGCAGTACTTC. Translating it yields CASSRGLAGAFSYEQYF.

CDR3 bases: TGTGCCAGCAGCTTAGAAAGGGCCTCCAATGAGCAGTTCTTC. It yields the protein CASSLERASNEQFF. The genes are TRBV11-1 and TRBJ2-1; D remains ambiguous. This CDR3 has 14 residues. V was cut by 1 base and J by 6 bases, with 10 bases left in between. CDR1 and CDR2 from the germline V gene are SGHAT and FQDESV (reference sequence).

The genes are TRBV5-1 and TRBJ1-4, with D possibly being TRBD1 (6 bases). Per the germline V gene, CDR1 is SGHRS and CDR2 is YFSETQ. This CDR3 has 14 residues. V was shortened by 5 bases and J by 5 bases, with 13 bases between the two germline ends. The CDR3 here is CASSSGQKNEKLFF. The CDR3 DNA sequence: TGCGCCAGCAGTTCTGGACAGAAGAATGAAAAACTGTTTTTT. Drawing the rest from reference TRBV5-1 and TRBJ1-4, the complete variable domain is KAGVTQTPRYLIKTRGQQVTLSCSPISGHRSVSWYQQTPGQGLQFLFEYFSETQRNKGNFPGRFSGRQFSNSRSEMNVSTLELGDSALYLCASSSGQKNEKLFFGSGTQLSVL.

The chain links TRBV30 to TRBJ1-2; no definite D call. The CDR3 has 10 residues. Trimming shortened V by 5 bases and J by 8 bases, and 9 bases separated the two germline ends. Germline V gives CDR1 GTSNPN, CDR2 SVGIG (reference sequence). Written as DNA, the CDR3 is TGTGCCTGGTACCTAGGGGGCTACACCTTC. Translated, it gives CAWYLGGYTF.

This chain links TRBV7-6 with TRBJ2-3; the match to TRBD2 covers 9 bases. V dropped 4 bases and J dropped 0; count of bases not matched to a gene: 5. Germline assignment: CDR1 SGHVS and CDR2 FNYEAQ. The CDR3 runs 16 residues. This chain's CDR3 is CASSYLAGTSTDTQYF. As DNA, the CDR3 is TGTGCCAGCAGCTATCTAGCGGGGACCAGCACAGATACGCAGTATTTT. Supplemented by reference TRBV7-6 and TRBJ2-3, the full variable domain reads GAGVSQSPRYKVTKRGQDVALRCDPISGHVSLYWYRQALGQGPEFLTYFNYEAQQDKSGLPNDRFSAERPEGSISTLTIQRTEQRDSAMYRCASSYLAGTSTDTQYFGPGTRLTVL.

There are a few counts of this clone. The CDR3 loop is CASRRDRDSPLHF. The CDR3 region has the DNA TGTGCCAGCAGGAGGGACAGGGACTCACCCCTCCACTTT. The V call is TRBV6-5, the J call TRBJ1-6, with 9 positions matching TRBD1. Germline CDR1 MNHEY, CDR2 SVGAGI. V lost 6 bases to trimming and J lost 10 bases; unmatched junction nucleotides: 4. CDR3 size: 13 residues.